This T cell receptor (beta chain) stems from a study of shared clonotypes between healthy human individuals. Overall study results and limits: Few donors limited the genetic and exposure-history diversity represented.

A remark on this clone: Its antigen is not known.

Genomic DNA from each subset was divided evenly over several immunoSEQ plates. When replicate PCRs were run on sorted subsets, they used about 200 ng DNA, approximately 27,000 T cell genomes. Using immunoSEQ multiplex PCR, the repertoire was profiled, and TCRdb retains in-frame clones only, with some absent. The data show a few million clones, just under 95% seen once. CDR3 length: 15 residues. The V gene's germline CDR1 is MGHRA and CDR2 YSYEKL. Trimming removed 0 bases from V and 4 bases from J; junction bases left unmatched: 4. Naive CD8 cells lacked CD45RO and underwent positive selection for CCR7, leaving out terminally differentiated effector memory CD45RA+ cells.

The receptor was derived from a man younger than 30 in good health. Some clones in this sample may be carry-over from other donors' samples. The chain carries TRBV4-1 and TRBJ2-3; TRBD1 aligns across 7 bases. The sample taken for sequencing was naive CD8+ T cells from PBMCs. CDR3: CASSQDRGRPDTQYF. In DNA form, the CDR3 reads TGCGCCAGCAGCCAAGATAGGGGGCGCCCAGATACGCAGTATTTT.